Each of the 5 T cell receptor beta chains below was sequenced from the same sample in a study of cytomegalovirus exposure and HLA in healthy donors (dated by TCRdb to the late 2010s). To prepare the library, the immunoSEQ multiplex PCR assay was applied. For the multiplex PCR, a mixture combining 60 forward primers for TCR Vbeta segments and 13 reverse primers for TCR Jbeta segments was used. TCRdb carries this immuneACCESS record with in-frame sequences only. Its versions omit some clonotypes, under half of them owing to an unresolved V gene in the studies checked, with the rest unexplained. The sample data list 200,000 to 250,000 clones, and 75% to 85% of these were observed just once. More than 1.3% of the sample belongs to the ten largest clones. The source material was PBMCs. These TCRs come from a girl under 18 in good health and CMV-seronegative.

The chain uses TRBV2 and TRBJ1-2; TRBD1 is a possible D gene (5 bases). The ends were cut back, 7 bases at V and 4 bases at J, with 10 bases in the middle. The germline CDR1 and CDR2 sequences are SNHLY and FYNNEI. The CDR3 totals 12 residues. As DNA, the CDR3 is TGTGCCAGCACACCAGGGTCCTATGGCTACACCTTC. This translates into CASTPGSYGYTF. Full variable domain (outside the CDR3, taken from reference TRBV2 and TRBJ1-2): EPEVTQTPSHQVTQMGQEVILRCVPISNHLYFYWYRQILGQKVEFLVSFYNNEISEKSEIFDDQFSVERPDGSNFTLKIRSTKLEDSAMYFCASTPGSYGYTFGSGTRLTVV.

The rearrangement uses TRBV28 and TRBJ1-2; 7 bases match TRBD1. CDR3 length: 15 residues. The J segment lost 0 bases and the V segment lost 5 bases, leaving 6 bases of the junction unmatched. Looked up from germline, CDR1 is MDHEN and CDR2 is SYDVKM. The CDR3 region is CASSTRDRTNYGYTF. In DNA form, the CDR3 reads TGTGCCAGCAGTACTCGGGACAGAACTAACTATGGCTACACCTTC.

The V gene is TRBV28, the J gene TRBJ1-2, with D possibly being TRBD1 (5 bases). Trimming took off 5 bases at V and 7 bases at J, with 11 bases between the two ends. The CDR3 consists of 12 residues. From germline, CDR1 is MDHEN and CDR2 SYDVKM. The CDR3, as DNA: TGTGCCAGCAGTCCCTCCAGGGTTGGCTACACCTTC. Its translation: CASSPSRVGYTF.

The chain employs TRBV11-2 and TRBJ2-7; TRBD1 matches 7 bases. This CDR3 is 19 amino acids long. Germline V gene lookup returns CDR1 SGHAT and CDR2 FQNNGV. Trimming cost V 3 bases and J 0 bases; bases outside gene matches: 17. DNA of the CDR3: TGTGCCAGCAGCTTGCCAACAGGGGTCCGGGACAGCTTCTCCTACGAGCAGTACTTC. Encoded protein: CASSLPTGVRDSFSYEQYF.

There are a few counts of this clone. This chain uses TRBV15 with TRBJ2-1, with D possibly being TRBD2 (6 bases). CDR3 length: 15 residues. V lost 0 bases, J lost 5 bases, and 11 bases lay in between. The germline CDR1 and CDR2 sequences are LNHNV and YYDKDF (reference sequence). CDR3 residues: CATSRDRGAHNEQFF. The CDR3 coding sequence is TGTGCCACCAGCAGAGATCGCGGGGCGCACAATGAGCAGTTCTTC.